This TCR beta chain was documented in a study of blood T cell repertoires in COVID-19 (dated by TCRdb to about 2020). General notes on the study: Samples covering the acute and convalescent phases of COVID-19 were provided by collaborators in the United States, Italy and Spain. Subjects who had been exposed to COVID-19, were actively infected with it, or had recovered from it provided the deeply sampled blood TCRbeta repertoires that made up the dataset. Sample metadata almost always included a de-identified subject ID, COVID-19 status, age in years and sex. The samples were drawn from the first 160 participants of the ongoing ImmuneRACE study and from 1,200 or so subjects provided by 6 global collaborators. The prospective study material was composed of cDNA or gDNA derived from T cells, B-cell-depleted T cells, or PBMCs. Where HLA class I and class II types were available, the types were taken from metadata supplied by the sample provider, not from assay-based typing. The repertoires were made available in a free public database intended to serve as a resource for research on the immune response to SARS-CoV-2.

Whole blood was collected in K2EDTA tubes by collaborating institutions according to the institutions' own protocols. For TCRbeta analysis, collaborators shipped samples as frozen whole blood, isolated PBMCs, or DNA extracted from either of those sample types. The immunoSEQ Assay, a bias-controlled multiplex PCR, was used to amplify TCRbeta CDR3 regions from genomic DNA. Regarding the original processing steps: The number of nucleated cells in each sample was estimated by amplification of reference gene primers within the assay. To quantify the absolute abundance of each unique TCRbeta CDR3 rearrangement, sequence reads were collapsed and filtered. For each sample, productive Simpson clonality was calculated as the square root of Simpson's diversity index over productive rearrangements. Entries here come from immuneACCESS through TCRdb and include only in-frame sequences with V and J called. Some clones fail to appear in such tables; in the studies checked, an unresolved V gene covers under half of the shortfall, and the cause of the remainder is unknown. That table gives V, J and clone size, and the DNA gave D and trimming. The sample table contains around 250,000 clones; only one count was recorded for 80% to 85% of them. About 4.4% of the sample goes to the ten largest clones.

Notes on this clone: The clone's antigen remains unknown. No base quality information exists; no much larger clone differs at one position.

There are 15 amino acids in the CDR3, from cysteine to phenylalanine inclusive. Only the CDR3 portion is preserved as DNA: 45 bases, with reading frame beginning at the first base. Trimming takes 5 bases off V and 2 bases off J; junction bases not matched to a gene: 5. CDR1 LNHDA and CDR2 SQIVND were looked up in the germline V gene (reference sequence). Overall results and qualifications from the work: The amount of clinical and demographic metadata varied by source and participant and was provided uncurated.

Recombination linked TRBV19 to TRBJ1-2, with 10 bases in between that match TRBD1. The material sequenced was peripheral blood. This receptor was taken from a man aged 45 to 65 with active or convalescent COVID-19. Read as DNA, the sequence is TGTGCCAGTAGTTCGGACAGGGGGTACAACTATGGCTACACCTTC. It is translated as CASSSDRGYNYGYTF.